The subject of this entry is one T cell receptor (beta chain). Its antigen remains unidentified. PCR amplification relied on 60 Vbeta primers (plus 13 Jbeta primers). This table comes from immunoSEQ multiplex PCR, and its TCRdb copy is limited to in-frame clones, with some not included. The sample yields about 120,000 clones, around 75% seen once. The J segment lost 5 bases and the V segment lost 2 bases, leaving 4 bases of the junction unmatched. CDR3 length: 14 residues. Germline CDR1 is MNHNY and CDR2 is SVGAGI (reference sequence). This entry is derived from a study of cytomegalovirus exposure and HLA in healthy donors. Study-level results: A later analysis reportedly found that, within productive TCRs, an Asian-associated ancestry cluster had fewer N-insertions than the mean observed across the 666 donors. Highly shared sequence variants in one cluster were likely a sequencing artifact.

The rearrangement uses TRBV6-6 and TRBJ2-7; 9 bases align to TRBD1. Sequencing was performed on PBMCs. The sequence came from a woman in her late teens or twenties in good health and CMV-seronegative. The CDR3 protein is CASSYVGQGDEQYF. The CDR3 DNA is TGTGCCAGCAGTTACGTGGGACAGGGAGACGAGCAGTACTTC.